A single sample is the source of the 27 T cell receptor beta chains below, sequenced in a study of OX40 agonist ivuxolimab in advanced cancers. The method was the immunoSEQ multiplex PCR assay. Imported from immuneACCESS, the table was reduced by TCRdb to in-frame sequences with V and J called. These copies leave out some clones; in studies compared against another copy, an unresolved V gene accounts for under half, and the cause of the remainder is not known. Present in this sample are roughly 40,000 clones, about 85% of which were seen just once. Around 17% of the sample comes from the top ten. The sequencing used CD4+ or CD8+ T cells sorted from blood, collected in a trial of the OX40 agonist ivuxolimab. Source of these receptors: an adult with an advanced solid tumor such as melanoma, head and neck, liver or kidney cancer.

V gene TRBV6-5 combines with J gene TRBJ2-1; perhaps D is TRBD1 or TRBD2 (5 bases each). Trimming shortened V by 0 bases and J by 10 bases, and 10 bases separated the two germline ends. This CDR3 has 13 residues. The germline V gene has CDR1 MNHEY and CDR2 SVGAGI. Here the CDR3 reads CASSYSQGGEQFF. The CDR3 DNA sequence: TGTGCCAGCAGTTACTCGCAGGGCGGGGAGCAGTTCTTC.

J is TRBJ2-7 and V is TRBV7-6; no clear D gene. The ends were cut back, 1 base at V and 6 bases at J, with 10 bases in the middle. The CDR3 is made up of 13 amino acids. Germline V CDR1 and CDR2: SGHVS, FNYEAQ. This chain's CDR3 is CASSLERSTEQYF. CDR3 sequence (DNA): TGTGCCAGCAGCTTAGAACGATCCACCGAGCAGTACTTC.

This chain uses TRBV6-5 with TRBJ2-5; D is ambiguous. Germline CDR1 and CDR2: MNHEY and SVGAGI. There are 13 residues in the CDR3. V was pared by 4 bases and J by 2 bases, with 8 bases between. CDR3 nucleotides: TGTGCCAGCAGTTCGGCAGCTCAAGAGACCCAGTACTTC. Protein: CASSSAAQETQYF.

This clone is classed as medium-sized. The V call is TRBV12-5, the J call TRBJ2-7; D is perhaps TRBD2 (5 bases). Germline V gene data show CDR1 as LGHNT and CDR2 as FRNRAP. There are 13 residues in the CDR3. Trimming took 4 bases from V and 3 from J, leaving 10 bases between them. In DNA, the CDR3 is TGTGCTAGTGGTTCAGGAGGAGACTACGAGCAGTACTTC. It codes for CASGSGGDYEQYF.

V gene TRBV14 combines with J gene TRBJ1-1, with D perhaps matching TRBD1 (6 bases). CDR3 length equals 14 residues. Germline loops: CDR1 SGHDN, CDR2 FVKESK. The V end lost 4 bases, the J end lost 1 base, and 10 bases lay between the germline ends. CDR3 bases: TGTGCCAGCAGCCCCCGGGGGGCGAACACTGAAGCTTTCTTT. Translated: CASSPRGANTEAFF.

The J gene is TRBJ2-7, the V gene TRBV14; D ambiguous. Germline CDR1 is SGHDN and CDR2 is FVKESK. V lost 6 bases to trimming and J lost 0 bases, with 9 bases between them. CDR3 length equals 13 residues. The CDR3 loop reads CASRSLSSYEQYF. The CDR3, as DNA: TGTGCCAGCAGGAGCCTTAGCTCCTACGAGCAGTACTTC.

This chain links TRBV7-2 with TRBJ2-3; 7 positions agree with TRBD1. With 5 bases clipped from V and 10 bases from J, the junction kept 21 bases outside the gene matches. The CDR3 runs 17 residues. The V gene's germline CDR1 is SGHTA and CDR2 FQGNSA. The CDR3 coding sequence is TGTGCCAGCAGCAGAATCCGACAGGGCGGTGTGGGGTTCTCGCAGTATTTT. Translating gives CASSRIRQGGVGFSQYF.

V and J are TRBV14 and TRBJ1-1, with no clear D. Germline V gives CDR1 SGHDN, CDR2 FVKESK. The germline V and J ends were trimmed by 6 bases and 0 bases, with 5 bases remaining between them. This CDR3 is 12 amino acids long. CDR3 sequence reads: CASSIMNTEAFF. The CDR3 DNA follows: TGTGCCAGCAGTATAATGAACACTGAAGCTTTCTTT.

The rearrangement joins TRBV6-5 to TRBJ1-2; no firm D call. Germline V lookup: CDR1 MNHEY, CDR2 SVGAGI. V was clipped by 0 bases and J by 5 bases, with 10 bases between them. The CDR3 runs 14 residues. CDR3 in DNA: TGTGCCAGCAGTTACTCTGGACGGCCTTATGGCTACACCTTC. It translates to CASSYSGRPYGYTF.

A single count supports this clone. CDR3 DNA sequence: TGTGCCAGCAGCTTAAAGGACTTTGGCACTGAGGCGTTCTTC. Residues: CASSLKDFGTEAFF. J is TRBJ2-1 and V is TRBV7-3; D may be TRBD2 (5 bases). Trimming stripped 1 base from V and 15 bases from J, with 19 bases between. CDR1 is SGHTA and CDR2 is FQGTGA in the germline V gene. The CDR3 has 14 amino acids.

CDR3 coding DNA: TGTGCCAGCAGCTTGGTCTCAGGGGGCGGTAGCACAGATACGCAGTATTTT. Residues: CASSLVSGGGSTDTQYF. The chain has TRBV4-2 and TRBJ2-3; 8 bases match TRBD1. Per germline, CDR1 LGHNA and CDR2 YNFKEQ. The CDR3 sequence is 17 residues long. Germline trimming cut 5 bases from V and 0 bases from J; bases unmatched to any gene: 10.

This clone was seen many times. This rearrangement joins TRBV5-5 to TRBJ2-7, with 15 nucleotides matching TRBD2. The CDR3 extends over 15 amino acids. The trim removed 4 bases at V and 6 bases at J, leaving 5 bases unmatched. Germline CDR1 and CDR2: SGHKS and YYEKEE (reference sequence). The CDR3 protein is CASSLSGLAGGEQYF. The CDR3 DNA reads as TGTGCCAGCAGCCTATCGGGACTAGCGGGAGGCGAGCAGTACTTC. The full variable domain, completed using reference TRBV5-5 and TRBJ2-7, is DAGVTQSPTHLIKTRGQQVTLRCSPISGHKSVSWYQQVLGQGPQFIFQYYEKEERGRGNFPDRFSARQFPNYSSELNVNALLLGDSALYLCASSLSGLAGGEQYFGPGTRLTVT.

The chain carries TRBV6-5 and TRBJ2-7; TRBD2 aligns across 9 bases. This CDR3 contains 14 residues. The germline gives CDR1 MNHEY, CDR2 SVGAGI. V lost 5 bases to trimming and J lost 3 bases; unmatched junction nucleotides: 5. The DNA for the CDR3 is TGTGCCAGCAGTCCAAGCGGGGGGTTCTACGAGCAGTACTTC. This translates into CASSPSGGFYEQYF.

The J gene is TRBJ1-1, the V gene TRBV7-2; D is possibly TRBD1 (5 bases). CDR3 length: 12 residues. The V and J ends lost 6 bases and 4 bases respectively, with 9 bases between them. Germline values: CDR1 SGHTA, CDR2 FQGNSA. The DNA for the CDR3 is TGTGCCAGCAGTTACGGGGGCACTGAAGCTTTCTTT. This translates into CASSYGGTEAFF.

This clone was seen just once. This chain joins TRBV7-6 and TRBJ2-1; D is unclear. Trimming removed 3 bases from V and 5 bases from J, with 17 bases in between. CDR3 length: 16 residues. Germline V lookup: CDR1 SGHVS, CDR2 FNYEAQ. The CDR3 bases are TGTGCCAGCAGCTTTGGACGCCCCCGAAGAGACAATGAGCAGTTCTTC. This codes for CASSFGRPRRDNEQFF. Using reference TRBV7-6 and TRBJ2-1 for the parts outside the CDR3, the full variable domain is GAGVSQSPRYKVTKRGQDVALRCDPISGHVSLYWYRQALGQGPEFLTYFNYEAQQDKSGLPNDRFSAERPEGSISTLTIQRTEQRDSAMYRCASSFGRPRRDNEQFFGPGTRLTVL.

CDR3 sequence: CASKTGGQPQHF. CDR3 sequence (DNA): TGTGCCAGCAAAACGGGGGGGCAGCCCCAGCATTTT. V and J are TRBV28 and TRBJ1-5, with D tentatively TRBD1 (5 bases). Trimming pared 7 bases from V and 7 bases from J, leaving 11 bases between. The CDR3 sequence is 12 residues long. CDR1 and CDR2 from the germline V gene are MDHEN and SYDVKM.

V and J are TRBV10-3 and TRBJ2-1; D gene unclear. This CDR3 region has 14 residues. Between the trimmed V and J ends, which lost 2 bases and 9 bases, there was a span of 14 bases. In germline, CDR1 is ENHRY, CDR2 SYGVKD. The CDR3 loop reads CAISERNPLGEQFF. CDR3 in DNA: TGTGCCATCAGTGAGCGTAATCCGTTGGGTGAGCAGTTCTTC.

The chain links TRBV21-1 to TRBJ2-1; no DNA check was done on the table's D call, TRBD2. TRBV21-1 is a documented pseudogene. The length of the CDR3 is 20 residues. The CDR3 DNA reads TGTGCCAGCAGCAATAAAAGAAAAACTAGCTCCCCTAGCTCCTACAATGAGCAGTTCTTC. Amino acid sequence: CASSNKRKTSSPSSYNEQFF.

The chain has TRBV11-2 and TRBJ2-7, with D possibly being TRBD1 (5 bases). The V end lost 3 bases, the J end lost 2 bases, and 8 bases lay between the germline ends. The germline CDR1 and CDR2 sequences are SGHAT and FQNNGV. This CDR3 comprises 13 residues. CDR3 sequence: CASSFDSPYEQYF. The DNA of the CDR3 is TGTGCCAGCAGCTTCGACAGCCCCTACGAGCAGTACTTC.

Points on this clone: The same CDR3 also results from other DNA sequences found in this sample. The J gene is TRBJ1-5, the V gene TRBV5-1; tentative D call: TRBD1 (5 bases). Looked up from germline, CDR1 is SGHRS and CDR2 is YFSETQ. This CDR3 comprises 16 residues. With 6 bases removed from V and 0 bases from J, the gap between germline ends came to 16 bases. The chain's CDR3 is CASTPKGLYSNQPQHF. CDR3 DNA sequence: TGCGCCAGCACCCCGAAGGGGCTATATAGCAATCAGCCCCAGCATTTT.

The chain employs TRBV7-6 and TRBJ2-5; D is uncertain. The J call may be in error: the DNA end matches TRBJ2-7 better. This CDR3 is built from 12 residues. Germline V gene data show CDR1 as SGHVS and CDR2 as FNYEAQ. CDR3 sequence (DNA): TGTGCCAGCAGCCATGGGACCTACGAGCAGTACTTC. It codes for CASSHGTYEQYF.

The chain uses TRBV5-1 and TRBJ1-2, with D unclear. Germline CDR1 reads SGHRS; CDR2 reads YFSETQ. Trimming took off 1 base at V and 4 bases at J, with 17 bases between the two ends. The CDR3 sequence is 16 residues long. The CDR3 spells CASSLRVVKGPYGYTF. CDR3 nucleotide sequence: TGCGCCAGCAGCTTGCGGGTAGTTAAAGGGCCCTATGGCTACACCTTC.

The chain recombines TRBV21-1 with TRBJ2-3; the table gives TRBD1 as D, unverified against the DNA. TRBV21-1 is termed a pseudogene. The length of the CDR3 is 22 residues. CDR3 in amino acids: CASSTQKYPADRLVSGTDTQYF. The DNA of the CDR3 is TGTGCCAGCAGCACTCAAAAGTATCCGGCGGACAGGCTAGTATCGGGCACAGATACGCAGTATTTT.

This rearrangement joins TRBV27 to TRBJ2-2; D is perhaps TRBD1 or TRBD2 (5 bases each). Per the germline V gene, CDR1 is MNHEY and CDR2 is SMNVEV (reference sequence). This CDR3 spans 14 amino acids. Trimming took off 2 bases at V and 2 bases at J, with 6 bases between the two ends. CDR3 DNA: TGTGCCAGCAGTTTAGGGACCAACACCGGGGAGCTGTTTTTT. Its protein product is CASSLGTNTGELFF.

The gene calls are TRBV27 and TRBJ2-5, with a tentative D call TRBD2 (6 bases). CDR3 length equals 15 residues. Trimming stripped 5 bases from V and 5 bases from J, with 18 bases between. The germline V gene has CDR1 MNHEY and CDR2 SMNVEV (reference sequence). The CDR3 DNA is TGTGCCAGCAGTCCAGGGCCTCGGGGGTTGGAGACCCAGTACTTC. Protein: CASSPGPRGLETQYF.

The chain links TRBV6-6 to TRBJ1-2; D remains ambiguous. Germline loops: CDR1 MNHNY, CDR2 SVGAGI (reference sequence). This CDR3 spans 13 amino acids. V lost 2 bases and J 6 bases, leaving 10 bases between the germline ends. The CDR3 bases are TGTGCCAGCAGTTACCTCGGAGGCGATGGCTACACCTTC. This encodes CASSYLGGDGYTF.

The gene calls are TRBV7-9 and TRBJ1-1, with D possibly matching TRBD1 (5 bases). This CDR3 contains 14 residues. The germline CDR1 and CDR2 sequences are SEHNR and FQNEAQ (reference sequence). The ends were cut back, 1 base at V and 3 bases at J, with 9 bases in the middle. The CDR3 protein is CASSLVGGDTEAFF. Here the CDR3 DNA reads TGTGCCAGCAGCTTAGTGGGGGGGGACACTGAAGCTTTCTTT.